The entry below describes one T cell receptor (beta chain). Its antigen is undetermined. TCRdb passed the reads through MiXCR, listing each CDR3 protein once. The sample records 400,000 to 600,000 distinct CDR3 sequences, more than 40% being singletons. This record comes from a study of T cell repertoires in cytomegalovirus infection. Overall study: The authors relied on CMV epitopes, both recently identified HLA-C-restricted and well-studied HLA-B-restricted. An indication of both CMV infection and matching HLA type came from public TCR beta signatures. Study-level points and caveats: The ex vivo response was dominated by HLA-C-restricted CMV-specific TCR beta clonotypes.

Germline V gives CDR1 SGHTA, CDR2 FQGNSA. The CDR3 is made up of 13 amino acids. V was shortened by 3 bases and J by 10 bases, with 10 bases between the two germline ends. V is TRBV7-2 and J is TRBJ1-6; D gene uncertain. The sequence was obtained from a human donor in good health (CMV status not recorded). Some clones in this sample may be carry-over from other donors' samples. Sequences were derived from cultured PBMCs, sampled from culture after CMV antigen stimulation. The CDR3 DNA reads as TGTGCCAGCAGCTTGCGGAGACAATCACCCCTCCACTTT. Residues: CASSLRRQSPLHF.